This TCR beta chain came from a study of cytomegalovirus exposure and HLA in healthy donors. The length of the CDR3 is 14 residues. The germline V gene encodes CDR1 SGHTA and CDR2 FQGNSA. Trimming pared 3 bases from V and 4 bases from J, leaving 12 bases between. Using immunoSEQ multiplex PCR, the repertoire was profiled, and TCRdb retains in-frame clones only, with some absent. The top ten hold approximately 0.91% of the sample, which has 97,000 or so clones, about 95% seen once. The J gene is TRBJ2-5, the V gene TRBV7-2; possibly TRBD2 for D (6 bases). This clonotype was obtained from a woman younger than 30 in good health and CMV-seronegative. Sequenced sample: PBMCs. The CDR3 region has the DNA TGTGCCAGCAGCTTGTACGGGGGACGAGAGACCCAGTACTTC. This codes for CASSLYGGRETQYF. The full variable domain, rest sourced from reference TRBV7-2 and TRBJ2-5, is GAGVSQSPSNKVTEKGKDVELRCDPISGHTALYWYRQSLGQGLEFLIYFQGNSAPDKSGLPSDRFSAERTGGSVSTLTIQRTQQEDSAVYLCASSLYGGRETQYFGPGTRLLVL.